A selection of T cell receptor beta chains follows, all from one sample in a study of T cell responses to AZD1222 COVID-19 vaccine. TCRdb keeps only in-frame clones here, not all; method: immunoSEQ multiplex PCR. Among roughly 100,000 clones listed, more than 75% were seen once. Sequencing used peripheral blood, obtained on day 0 of AZD1222 vaccination. The receptors here all came from an adult in good health. CDR3s include the opening cysteine and the closing phenylalanine or tryptophan. D genes are given only for firm matches. Expanded clones get a size class; other rows say once, few or many, or leave the size out.

j_gene | v_gene | d_gene | len | abundance | CDR3aa | CDR3nt
TRBJ2-5 | TRBV28 | TRBD2 | 15 | NA | CASSLAGGLGETQYF | TGTGCCAGCAGTTTAGCGGGAGGGCTCGGAGAGACCCAGTACTTC
TRBJ1-4 | TRBV27 | NA | 15 | NA | CASSLMAGANEKLFF | TGTGCCAGCAGTTTAATGGCAGGGGCTAATGAAAAACTGTTTTTT
TRBJ1-3 | TRBV7-9 | NA | 14 | NA | CASELSGSGNTIYF | TGTGCCAGCGAACTCTCAGGGTCTGGAAACACCATATATTTT
TRBJ2-3 | TRBV10-2 | NA | 16 | NA | CASSDFGTFSTDTQYF | TGCGCCAGCAGTGACTTCGGGACTTTCAGCACAGATACGCAGTATTTT
TRBJ2-7 | TRBV29-1 | NA | 12 | NA | CSVGGGSYEQYF | TGCAGCGTCGGGGGTGGGTCCTACGAGCAGTACTTC
TRBJ1-1 | TRBV6-2/TRBV6-3 | NA | 14 | NA | CASSPGGAGAEAFF | TGTGCCAGCAGTCCCGGGGGGGCGGGCGCTGAAGCTTTCTTT
TRBJ2-1 | TRBV5-5 | NA | 14 | NA | CASSLYTGSDEQFF | TGTGCCAGCAGCTTGTATACGGGGTCCGATGAGCAGTTCTTC
TRBJ2-7 | TRBV7-3 | NA | 19 | NA | CASSLIPTPRDIGKYEQYF | TGTGCCAGCAGCTTAATCCCCACACCTCGGGACATAGGAAAATACGAGCAGTACTTC
TRBJ2-7 | TRBV6-5 | TRBD2 | 16 | NA | CASSYALGGYSYEQYF | TGTGCCAGCAGTTACGCCTTGGGGGGGTATTCCTACGAGCAGTACTTC
TRBJ1-2 | TRBV13 | NA | 13 | NA | CASSLELYYGYTF | TGTGCCAGCAGCTTAGAACTGTACTATGGCTACACCTTC
TRBJ1-3 | TRBV4-1 | NA | 17 | NA | CASSQGLRGATGNTIYF | TGCGCCAGCAGCCAAGGGCTACGGGGGGCGACTGGAAACACCATATATTTT
TRBJ2-3 | TRBV6-1 | TRBD1 | 17 | once | CASSEATGAGSTDTQYF | TGTGCCAGCAGTGAAGCGACAGGGGCGGGAAGCACAGATACGCAGTATTTT
TRBJ2-1 | TRBV5-4 | TRBD2 | 16 | NA | CASSPGGLAAYNEQFF | TGTGCCAGCAGCCCTGGAGGCCTAGCGGCCTACAATGAGCAGTTCTTC
TRBJ2-3 | TRBV7-2 | TRBD2 | 16 | NA | CASSLLAGGSTDTQYF | TGTGCCAGCAGCTTACTCGCGGGAGGGAGCACAGATACGCAGTATTTT
TRBJ1-1 | TRBV6-5 | NA | 13 | NA | CASRGGLNTEAFF | TGTGCCAGCAGGGGCGGGTTGAACACTGAAGCTTTCTTT
TRBJ1-5 | TRBV28 | NA | 14 | NA | CASSGRSSRQPQHF | TGTGCCAGCAGTGGACGGTCTAGCAGGCAGCCCCAGCATTTT
TRBJ2-1 | TRBV6-2/TRBV6-3 | TRBD2 | 12 | NA | CASSAQTSQQFF | TGTGCCAGCAGTGCACAGACTAGCCAGCAGTTCTTC
TRBJ2-7 | TRBV2 | NA | 14 | NA | CASSEAGRLLEQYF | TGTGCCAGCAGTGAAGCTGGGCGACTTTTGGAGCAGTACTTC
TRBJ1-4 | TRBV21-1 | NA | 14 | NA | CAGLIMGRGEKLFF | TGTGCCGGCTTAATAATGGGGCGTGGAGAAAAACTGTTTTTT
TRBJ2-1 | TRBV24-1 | NA | 15 | NA | CATSGEGGRIDEQFF | TGTGCCACCAGTGGCGAAGGGGGACGTATCGATGAGCAGTTCTTC
TRBJ2-2 | TRBV5-4 | TRBD2 | 14 | once | CASSLGLASGELFF | TGTGCCAGCAGCTTGGGACTAGCCAGCGGGGAGCTGTTTTTT
TRBJ2-3 | TRBV11-2 | NA | 17 | NA | CASSLSPRGRATDTQYF | TGTGCCAGCAGCTTATCGCCCAGAGGGCGGGCCACAGATACGCAGTATTTT